This T cell receptor (beta chain) is drawn from a study of T cells after yellow fever vaccination. Across the whole study: SMART-Seq v4 Ultra Low Input served to prepare low-cell-number fractions.

The 5'RACE template-switching step produced TCR cDNA and added a universal primer site and UMIs. TCRdb used MiXCR to reprocess the 5' RACE reads, holding one entry per CDR3 protein. The table shows under 300,000 distinct CDR3 sequences, with less than 9% occurring only once. This clonotype was seen a handful of times. The CDR3 length is 12 residues. Trimming shortened V by 7 bases and J by 3 bases, and 6 bases separated the two germline ends. Germline V lookup: CDR1 MNHEY, CDR2 SVGEGT. Sample: CD4+ T cells sorted from PBMCs, taken 15 days after the yellow fever booster vaccination. This sequence joins TRBV6-2 or TRBV6-3 and TRBJ2-2; D call uncertain. This TCR derives from a man younger than 40 who received the YFV17D yellow fever vaccine. DNA for the CDR3: TGTGCCAGCACCGATTACACCGGGGAGCTGTTTTTT. It yields the protein CASTDYTGELFF.